This T cell receptor (beta chain) was recorded in a study of shared clonotypes between healthy human individuals. Study background: Per donor, three plates held CD4 naive cells, three held CD4 memory, two held CD8 naive and one held CD8 memory.

Notes on this clone: Its target is not known.

The CDR3 is 14 amino acids. Germline CDR1 and CDR2: SGHRS and YFSETQ. V lost 4 bases to trimming and J lost 6 bases; unmatched junction nucleotides: 6. Every immunoSEQ plate was one replicate of a subset's evenly spread DNA. In the study's own analysis: As immunoSEQ supplied junction-only sequences (without quality scores), filtering differed. Sequencing was performed with immunoSEQ multiplex PCR; in TCRdb, only in-frame clones are kept and a portion is missing. From that table come the V and J calls and clone size; the DNA was used to work out D and trimming. The repertoire includes 2.3 million or so clones, approximately 95% of them detected once, and under 0.45% sits in the top ten. Broader study findings: Investigators expected sequencing depth to affect clonotype sharing among donors.

The chain uses TRBV5-1 and TRBJ2-7, with TRBD1 matching over 11 bases. Specimen: naive CD4+ T cells from PBMCs. The subset was: CD45RA+ positively selected. This clonotype was obtained from a man in his late teens or twenties in good health. Some clones in this sample may be carry-over from other donors' samples. This CDR3 is CASSTGQGAREQYF. The CDR3 DNA follows: TGCGCCAGCAGCACCGGACAGGGGGCTCGCGAGCAGTACTTC.